This TCR beta chain was sequenced for a study of sequential checkpoint blockade in melanoma. This CDR3 region has 15 residues. V was clipped by 4 bases and J by 1 base, with 12 bases between them. CDR1 and CDR2 (germline): SGHKS, YYEKEE (reference sequence). This clone has more than one count but fewer than ten. Measured with immunoSEQ multiplex PCR; TCRdb has only the in-frame clones, and not every one. Here the sample spans fewer than 6,500 clones, approximately 53% being singletons. Treatment specified: randomized to nivolumab then ipilimumab (arm A) or the reverse (arm B). Sorted cells were live CD3+CD8+, lacking CD19 and CD56, from PBMCs.

The sequence was obtained from a human donor with melanoma. The V and J genes are TRBV5-5 and TRBJ1-5, with D tentatively TRBD1 (6 bases). This specimen was CD8+ T cells sorted from blood (inferred from file names), taken from a patient given nivolumab and ipilimumab in sequence. The DNA for the CDR3 is TGTGCCAGCAGCCCGAGAGGACAGAGCAATCAGCCCCAGCATTTT. This gives the protein CASSPRGQSNQPQHF.